The subject of this entry is one T cell receptor (beta chain). Its antigen is not known. The data belong to a study of T cell repertoires in cytomegalovirus infection. Across the whole study: The authors relied on CMV epitopes, both recently identified HLA-C-restricted and well-studied HLA-B-restricted. Public TCR beta signatures provided an indication of both CMV infection and a matching HLA type. The study, taken as a whole, reports: The study identified carriers of CMV plus the relevant HLA from cumulative public TCR beta family frequency. In two of eight donors, the top clonotype was HLA-C-restricted CMV-specific.

The CDR3 loop spans 14 amino acids. CDR1 is SNHLY, CDR2 FYNNEI, per germline. V was pared by 3 bases and J by 7 bases, with 13 bases between. TCRdb re-called the reads through MiXCR, storing one row per CDR3 protein. The sample has some 920,000 distinct CDR3 sequences; 31% are singletons. This clonotype was sampled from a human donor in good health (CMV status not recorded). Some clones in this sample may be carry-over from other donors' samples. The sequences come from cultured CD8+ T cells from PBMCs, collected from culture after CMV antigen stimulation. The chain joins TRBV2 to TRBJ2-1, with D perhaps matching TRBD2 (6 bases). The CDR3 protein is CASSEGFRGNEQFF. CDR3 sequence (DNA): TGTGCCAGCAGTGAGGGTTTCCGGGGGAATGAGCAGTTCTTC.